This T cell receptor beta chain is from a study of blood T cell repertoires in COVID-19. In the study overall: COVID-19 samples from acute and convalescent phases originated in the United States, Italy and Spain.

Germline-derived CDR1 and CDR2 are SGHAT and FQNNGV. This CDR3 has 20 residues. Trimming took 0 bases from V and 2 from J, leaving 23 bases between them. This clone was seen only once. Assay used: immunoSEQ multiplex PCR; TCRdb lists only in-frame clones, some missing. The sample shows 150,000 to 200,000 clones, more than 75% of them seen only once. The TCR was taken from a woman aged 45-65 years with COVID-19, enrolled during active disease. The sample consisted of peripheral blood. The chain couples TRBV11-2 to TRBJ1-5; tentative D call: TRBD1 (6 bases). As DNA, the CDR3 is TGTGCCAGCAGCTTAGAGAAAGGGACACGGCGGACGGCTCGCAATCAGCCCCAGCATTTT. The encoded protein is CASSLEKGTRRTARNQPQHF. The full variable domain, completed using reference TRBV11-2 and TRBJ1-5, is EAGVAQSPRYKIIEKRQSVAFWCNPISGHATLYWYQQILGQGPKLLIQFQNNGVVDDSQLPKDRFSAERLKGVDSTLKIQPAKLEDSAVYLCASSLEKGTRRTARNQPQHFGDGTRLSIL.